These T cell receptor beta chains were read from a single sample in a study of shared clonotypes between healthy human individuals. Libraries were prepared by immunoSEQ multiplex PCR; TCRdb keeps only in-frame clonotypes and omits some of them. The table includes under 650,000 clones, almost 97% detected once. Source material: naive CD4+ T cells sorted from blood. The receptors were sampled from a woman in her twenties or thirties in good health. CDR3s include the opening cysteine and the closing phenylalanine or tryptophan. The D gene is left open where the match is weak. A clone size is listed for some rows: how often the clone was seen (once, few, many), or a class if it is expanded.

v_call,clone_size,j_call,d_call,cdr3_nt,cdr3_aa
TRBV10-2,NA,TRBJ1-4,TRBD1,TGCGCCAGCAGGGACAGGGTCTCTAATGAAAAACTGTTTTTT,CASRDRVSNEKLFF
TRBV5-1,NA,TRBJ2-1,TRBD1,TGCGCCAGCAGCCAGACAGGGAACAATGAGCAGTTCTTC,CASSQTGNNEQFF
TRBV15,NA,TRBJ2-5,NA,TGTGCCACCAGCGAATCTTTCCCCAGTGTGACCCAGTACTTC,CATSESFPSVTQYF
TRBV7-9,NA,TRBJ1-1,TRBD1,TGTGCCAGCAGCCAGGGGGAAGTAGCTTTCTTT,CASSQGEVAFF
TRBV10-3,NA,TRBJ2-5,TRBD2,TGTGCCATCAGTGACTATAGCGGGGGAGAGACCCAGTACTTC,CAISDYSGGETQYF
TRBV9,NA,TRBJ2-2,NA,TGTGCCAGCAGCGTGTCGGGACACGCGAACACCGGGGAGCTGTTTTTT,CASSVSGHANTGELFF
TRBV7-2,NA,TRBJ2-3,NA,TGTGCCAGCAGCTCTTACACAGATACGCAGTATTTT,CASSSYTDTQYF
TRBV5-4,NA,TRBJ2-7,TRBD2,TGTGCCAGCAGTTCAGGACTAGCGGGAAGTGTCTACGAGCAGTACTTC,CASSSGLAGSVYEQYF
TRBV2,NA,TRBJ2-1,NA,TGTGCCACCTCCGGGACGATTTACAATGAGCAGTTCTTC,CATSGTIYNEQFF
TRBV30,NA,TRBJ1-6,TRBD1,TGTGCCTGCAAACGGACAGGGCCAAATTCACCCCTCCACTTT,CACKRTGPNSPLHF
TRBV5-1,NA,TRBJ2-4,NA,TGCGCCAGCACCCCCGCTACTTTAGCCAAAAACATTCAGTACTTC,CASTPATLAKNIQYF
TRBV2,NA,TRBJ2-1,TRBD2,TGTGCCAGCAATACGAAGCGGGAGTTTAATGAGCAGTTCTTC,CASNTKREFNEQFF
TRBV10-3,once,TRBJ2-5,NA,TGTGCCATCAGTGAGTCACCCAGGTCCCAGTCGCTACAAGAGACCCAGTACTTC,CAISESPRSQSLQETQYF
TRBV5-4,NA,TRBJ2-3,TRBD1,TGTGCCAGCAGCTTACCGGGACAGGGGGCAGATACGCAGTATTTT,CASSLPGQGADTQYF
TRBV6-5,NA,TRBJ1-2,NA,TGTGCCAGCAGTTTCACAGGGTCTGGCTACACCTTC,CASSFTGSGYTF
TRBV18,NA,TRBJ2-1,NA,TGTGCCAGCTCAGGACAGTCGGACAATGAGCAGTTCTTC,CASSGQSDNEQFF
TRBV7-6,NA,TRBJ2-7,NA,TGTGCCAGCAGCCACGGCAGTTCGGATAGGTACGAGCAGTACTTC,CASSHGSSDRYEQYF
TRBV7-9,NA,TRBJ2-7,NA,TGTGCCAGCAGCTTAGTAGTCGGCAGGAAAATGGGTTACGAGCAGTACTTC,CASSLVVGRKMGYEQYF
TRBV11-3,NA,TRBJ2-1,TRBD1,TGTGCCAGCAGCTTAGCTTTGGGGACAGGGTCCTACAATGAGCAGTTCTTC,CASSLALGTGSYNEQFF
TRBV6-6,NA,TRBJ1-5,NA,TGTGCCAGCAGGGGAAGCGCCCCCCCAGATCAGCCCCAGCATTTT,CASRGSAPPDQPQHF
TRBV2,NA,TRBJ2-7,TRBD1,TGTGCCAGCAGTGGATTAAGACAGGGGGTTAGATCTTACGAGCAGTACTTC,CASSGLRQGVRSYEQYF
TRBV7-9,NA,TRBJ2-5,TRBD2,TGTGCCAGCAGCTCCCCACTAGCGGGAGGCCGTCTCCGAGAGACCCAGTACTTC,CASSSPLAGGRLRETQYF
TRBV28,NA,TRBJ2-1,NA,TGTGCCAGCAGCCTACCAGGGAGGAGGGGTGAGCAGTTCTTC,CASSLPGRRGEQFF
TRBV28,NA,TRBJ1-5,NA,TGTGCCAGCAGCGATAACAGGGTACGACAGCCCCAGCATTTT,CASSDNRVRQPQHF
TRBV10-2,NA,TRBJ2-5,NA,TGCGCCAGCAGAGAATCTGGCAGGGGAGGGGAGACCCAGTACTTC,CASRESGRGGETQYF
TRBV19,NA,TRBJ2-1,TRBD2,TGTGCCAGTAGTATAGGGGCAGCGGGGTCCTACAATGAGCAGTTCTTC,CASSIGAAGSYNEQFF
TRBV28,NA,TRBJ2-3,NA,TGTGCCAGCAGTTTCATAGGGGAGGGCACAGATACGCAGTATTTT,CASSFIGEGTDTQYF
TRBV4-1,NA,TRBJ1-5,NA,TGCGCCAGCAGCCAAGAAGGGAGCAATCAGCCCCAGCATTTT,CASSQEGSNQPQHF
TRBV28,NA,TRBJ1-1,NA,TGTGCCAGCAGTGCTAGTTTGGGGGTCGAGAACACTGAAGCTTTCTTT,CASSASLGVENTEAFF
TRBV15,NA,TRBJ2-3,NA,TGTGCCACCAGCAGAGGCTCGGGAGCAGATACGCAGTATTTT,CATSRGSGADTQYF
TRBV5-1,NA,TRBJ2-1,TRBD1,TGCGCCAGCAGCCCCACCTGGACAGGGGGCAATGAGCAGTTCTTC,CASSPTWTGGNEQFF
TRBV7-9,NA,TRBJ2-5,TRBD2,TGTGCCAGCAGCTTAAGAGGACTAGCGGGAGGGCAAGAGACCCAGTACTTC,CASSLRGLAGGQETQYF
TRBV10-3,NA,TRBJ1-1,NA,TGTGCCACCTCGACGCAGTACACTGAAGCTTTCTTT,CATSTQYTEAFF
TRBV29-1,NA,TRBJ2-5,NA,TGCAGCGTTGCCCGCGGGGGCGACAGCCAAGAGACCCAGTACTTC,CSVARGGDSQETQYF
TRBV29-1,NA,TRBJ2-3,TRBD1,TGCAGCGTTGAGCGCGGGACAGGGTGGGGAGATACGCAGTATTTT,CSVERGTGWGDTQYF
TRBV5-6,NA,TRBJ1-2,NA,TGTGCCAGCAGCAGGGAGGTTGGCGGGGGCGAAAGCTATGGCTACACCTTC,CASSREVGGGESYGYTF
TRBV5-1,NA,TRBJ1-1,TRBD1,TGCGCCAGCAGCTTGACCGGACAGGGGGAGAACACTGAAGCTTTCTTT,CASSLTGQGENTEAFF